The 13 T cell receptor beta chains below were found in one sample sequenced in a study of prognosis after radiotherapy for stage I lung cancer. Genomic DNA was the source, and TCR beta CDR3 was amplified from it by two-round multiplex PCR. TRBV and TRBJ genes each had their own specific primers in first-round PCR. One entry per CDR3 protein results from TCRdb running MiXCR on the multiplex PCR reads. The sample gives tens of thousands of distinct CDR3 sequences, roughly 35% of which show up once; 9.2% is in the top ten. The sample in question was PBMCs, obtained before or after stereotactic body radiation therapy (not recorded which). These receptors were obtained from a donor over 45 with non-small cell lung cancer.

Many counts were recorded for this clonotype. The chain recombines TRBV20-1 with TRBJ2-3, with 7 bases that match TRBD2. The CDR3 covers 16 residues. Germline CDR1 is DFQATT and CDR2 is SNEGSKA (reference sequence). J gave up 0 bases and V 2 bases, and 8 bases lay outside the gene matches. CDR3 nucleotide sequence: TGCAGTGCTAGACCCCCGGGACTACCAAGCACAGATACGCAGTATTTT. This sequence encodes CSARPPGLPSTDTQYF.

This clonotype came up many times. The chain carries TRBV20-1 and TRBJ2-7; the match to TRBD2 covers 16 bases. CDR3 length equals 17 residues. The germline V gene encodes CDR1 DFQATT and CDR2 SNEGSKA (reference sequence). Trimming took 3 bases from V and 0 from J; bases not matched to a gene: 5. Written as DNA, the CDR3 is TGCAGTGCTAGGGGACTAGCGGGAGGGCGGATCTCCTACGAGCAGTACTTC. Translated, it gives CSARGLAGGRISYEQYF.

This clonotype was recorded a few times. This chain joins TRBV28 and TRBJ1-1; 11 bases map to TRBD1. CDR1 MDHEN and CDR2 SYDVKM come from the germline V gene. The junction had 8 bases not matched to a gene; V was cut back by 11 bases and J by 6 bases. This CDR3 region has 13 residues. CDR3 nucleotide sequence: TGTGCCGGGTCGGACAGGGGGCGGGCTGAAGCTTTCTTT. Translated: CAGSDRGRAEAFF.

This clonotype was observed a handful of times. The chain carries TRBV29-1 and TRBJ2-7, with 8 bases aligning to TRBD2. This CDR3 spans 16 amino acids. The V and J ends lost 3 bases and 2 bases, in that order; junction bases with no gene match: 12. The germline V gene encodes CDR1 SQVTM and CDR2 ANQGSEA. DNA of the CDR3: TGCAGCGTTGAGGGAGGGCTAGCGGGTAGCACCTACGAGCAGTACTTC. This gives the protein CSVEGGLAGSTYEQYF.

This clonotype was found many times. This chain links TRBV7-2 with TRBJ1-1, with TRBD1 matching 10 bases. V was pared by 5 bases and J by 4 bases, with 10 bases of the junction left unmatched. CDR3 length equals 16 residues. Germline V lookup: CDR1 SGHTA, CDR2 FQGNSA. DNA for the CDR3: TGTGCCAGCAGCCTAGACAGGGGGCCGAGGGGCACTGAAGCTTTCTTT. The encoded protein is CASSLDRGPRGTEAFF. The entire variable domain, with the rest obtained from reference TRBV7-2 and TRBJ1-1, is as follows: GAGVSQSPSNKVTEKGKDVELRCDPISGHTALYWYRQSLGQGLEFLIYFQGNSAPDKSGLPSDRFSAERTGGSVSTLTIQRTQQEDSAVYLCASSLDRGPRGTEAFFGQGTRLTVV.

Comment on this clonotype: This may be a read error: a much more frequent sequence differs by one nucleotide. Given the absence of the conserved phenylalanine or tryptophan at the CDR3 end, a read error is likely. CDR3 amino acids: CASGQPGTGLAGRTDTQYS. CDR3 DNA: TGTGCCAGCGGCCAGCCCGGGACAGGGCTAGCGGGTCGCACAGATACGCAGTATTCT. The V gene is TRBV6-2 or TRBV6-3, the J gene TRBJ2-3; a weak D match, TRBD1 (9 bases). CDR1 and CDR2 from the germline V gene are MNHEY and SVGEGT. The ends were cut back, 8 bases at V and 1 base at J, with 28 bases in the middle. This CDR3 is 19 amino acids long.

Many counts were recorded for this clonotype. The rearrangement links TRBV4-1 to TRBJ1-5; D call uncertain. Germline V CDR1 and CDR2: MGHRA, YSYEKL. The CDR3 is 17 amino acids. Trimming shortened V by 1 base and J by 2 bases, and 15 bases separated the two germline ends. The CDR3 DNA follows: TGCGCCAGCAGCCAAGTCTCTCCGGGATGGGGCAATCAGCCCCAGCATTTT. Residues: CASSQVSPGWGNQPQHF.

There are many counts of this clonotype. V and J are TRBV18 and TRBJ2-7, with D perhaps TRBD1 (6 bases). The CDR3 totals 12 residues. Deletions cut 6 bases from V and 6 bases from J, with 12 bases between. Germline CDR1 and CDR2: KGHSH and LQKENI. CDR3 sequence reads: CASSPDSSEQYF. The CDR3 nucleotides read TGTGCCAGCTCGCCGGACAGTTCCGAGCAGTACTTC.

This clonotype came up a few times. A single base separates this from a much larger clone, so it may be a read error. The V and J genes are TRBV6-1 and TRBJ2-3; 8 bases are shared with TRBD1. The germline V gene encodes CDR1 MNHNS and CDR2 SASEGT. The CDR3 spans 13 residues. V shed 6 bases and J 5 bases; nucleotides not matched to a gene: 4. CDR3 sequence reads: CASRDRGGDTQYF. The CDR3 DNA reads TGTGCCAGCAGAGACAGGGGTGGAGATACGCAGTATTTT.

This rearrangement joins TRBV11-2 to TRBJ2-6; perhaps TRBD2 as D (6 bases). With 4 bases removed from V and 12 bases from J, the gap between germline ends came to 16 bases. CDR1 and CDR2 (germline): SGHAT, FQNNGV. The CDR3 length is 14 residues. The CDR3 region has the DNA TGTGCCAGCAGCTCCCTAGCGCGGTTAGGCGTCCTGACTTTC. Translating it yields CASSSLARLGVLTF.

This clonotype was picked up many times. The genes are TRBV18 and TRBJ2-1; D is uncertain. V shed 0 bases and J shed 0 bases, with 3 bases lying between them. This CDR3 region has 14 residues. Germline V CDR1 and CDR2: KGHSH, LQKENI. The CDR3 coding sequence is TGTGCCAGCTCACCACCGAGCTCCTACAATGAGCAGTTCTTC. Its translation: CASSPPSSYNEQFF.

As for this clonotype: A read error may explain this, as a much larger clone is one base away. The V and J genes are TRBV7-9 and TRBJ1-1; D call uncertain. In germline, CDR1 is SEHNR, CDR2 FQNEAQ (reference sequence). V shed 2 bases and J shed 1 base, with 8 bases lying between them. The CDR3 is 14 amino acids. CDR3 protein: CASSLFAWNTEAFF. In DNA, the CDR3 is TGTGCCAGCAGCTTATTTGCTTGGAACACTGAAGCTTTCTTT. Using reference TRBV7-9 and TRBJ1-1 for the parts outside the CDR3, the full variable domain is DTGVSQNPRHKITKRGQNVTFRCDPISEHNRLYWYRQTLGQGPEFLTYFQNEAQLEKSRLLSDRFSAERPKGSFSTLEIQRTEQGDSAMYLCASSLFAWNTEAFFGQGTRLTVV.

The sample holds many counts of this clonotype. The chain uses TRBV11-3 and TRBJ2-1; D is uncertain. From germline, CDR1 is SGHNT and CDR2 YENEEA. This CDR3 is 16 amino acids long. Trimming took 8 bases from V and 0 from J, leaving 17 bases between them. CDR3 protein: CASRKSGKSSYNEQFF. The CDR3 nucleotides are TGTGCCAGCCGCAAGTCCGGAAAGAGCTCCTACAATGAGCAGTTCTTC. The variable domain in full, with the rest retrieved from reference TRBV11-3 and TRBJ2-1, is EAGVVQSPRYKIIEKKQPVAFWCNPISGHNTLYWYLQNLGQGPELLIRYENEEAVDDSQLPKDRFSAERLKGVDSTLKIQPAELGDSAVYLCASRKSGKSSYNEQFFGPGTRLTVL.